Here is one TCR beta chain with its context. Its specificity is not known. The authors amplified TCR beta CDR3 regions, and they did so from RNA transcripts for repertoire sequencing. In the first round, RT-PCR was carried out with HTBI primers, and a multiplex PCR formed the second round. TCRdb reanalysed the multiplex PCR reads using MiXCR and keeps one entry per CDR3 protein. Of 560,000 or so distinct CDR3 sequences listed, approximately 37% are singletons. The sample belongs to a study of Graves' ophthalmopathy and Graves' hyperthyroidism. The wider study: No ophthalmopathy within 18 months of follow-up signified stable hyperthyroidism. Study observations and caveats: Separation of ophthalmopathy from stable hyperthyroidism was achieved by a 13-signature model, at 85% to 90% sensitivity and roughly 81% specificity. Blood also carried most expanded thyroid clonotypes exceeding 0.001 frequency.

J was trimmed by 6 bases and V by 0 bases; bases with no gene match: 6. CDR3 length: 16 residues. Germline loops: CDR1 LNHNV, CDR2 YYDKDF (reference sequence). The rearrangement links TRBV15 to TRBJ1-5; 9 nucleotides line up with TRBD1. This receptor was taken from an adult man with Graves' hyperthyroidism. Sequencing input: peripheral blood or thyroid tissue (not recorded which). The CDR3 DNA reads TGTGCCACCAGCAGAGACTGGGACAGGGTTGGTCAGCCCCAGCATTTT. Translated: CATSRDWDRVGQPQHF.